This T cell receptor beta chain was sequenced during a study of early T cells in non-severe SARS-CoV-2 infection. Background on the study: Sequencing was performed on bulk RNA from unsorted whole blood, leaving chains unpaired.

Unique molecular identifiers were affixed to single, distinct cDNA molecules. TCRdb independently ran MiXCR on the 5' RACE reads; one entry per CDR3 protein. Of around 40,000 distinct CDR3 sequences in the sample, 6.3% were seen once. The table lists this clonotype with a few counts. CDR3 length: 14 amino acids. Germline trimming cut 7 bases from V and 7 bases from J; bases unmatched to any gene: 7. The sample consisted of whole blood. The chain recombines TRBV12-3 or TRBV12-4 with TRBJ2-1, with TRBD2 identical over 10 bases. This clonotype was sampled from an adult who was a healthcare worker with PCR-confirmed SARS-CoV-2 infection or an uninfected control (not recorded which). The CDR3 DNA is TGTGCCAGCAAAGGGCTAGCGGGAGTGAATGAGCAGTTCTTC. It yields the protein CASKGLAGVNEQFF.